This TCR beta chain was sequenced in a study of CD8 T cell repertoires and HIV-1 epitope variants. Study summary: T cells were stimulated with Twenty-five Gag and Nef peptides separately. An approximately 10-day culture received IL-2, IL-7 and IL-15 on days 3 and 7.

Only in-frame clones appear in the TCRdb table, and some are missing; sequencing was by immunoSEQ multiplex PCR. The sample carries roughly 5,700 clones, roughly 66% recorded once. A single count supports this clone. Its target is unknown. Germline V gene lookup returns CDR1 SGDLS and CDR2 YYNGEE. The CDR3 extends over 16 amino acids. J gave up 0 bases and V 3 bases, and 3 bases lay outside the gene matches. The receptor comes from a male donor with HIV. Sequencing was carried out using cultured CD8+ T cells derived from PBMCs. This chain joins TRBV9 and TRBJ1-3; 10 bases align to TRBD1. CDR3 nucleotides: TGTGCCAGCAGCGAAGGACAGGGGGTCTCTGGAAACACCATATATTTT. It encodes CASSEGQGVSGNTIYF.